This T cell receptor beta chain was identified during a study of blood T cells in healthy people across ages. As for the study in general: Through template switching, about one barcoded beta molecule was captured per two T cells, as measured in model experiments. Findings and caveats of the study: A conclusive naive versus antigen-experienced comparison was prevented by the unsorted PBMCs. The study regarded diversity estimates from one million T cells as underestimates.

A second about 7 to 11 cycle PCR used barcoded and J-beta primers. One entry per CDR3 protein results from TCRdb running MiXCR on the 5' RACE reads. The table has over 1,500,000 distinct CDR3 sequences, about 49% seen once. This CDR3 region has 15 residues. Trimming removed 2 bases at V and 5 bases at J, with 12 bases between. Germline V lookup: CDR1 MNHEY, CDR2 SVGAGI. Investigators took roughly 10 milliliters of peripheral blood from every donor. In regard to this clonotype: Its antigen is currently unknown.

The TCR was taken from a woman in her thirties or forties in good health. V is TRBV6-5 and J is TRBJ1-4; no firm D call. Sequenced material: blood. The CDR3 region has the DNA TGTGCCAGCAGTTACAACAGAGTGAGGAATGAAAAACTGTTTTTT. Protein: CASSYNRVRNEKLFF.